This T cell receptor (beta chain) was profiled in a study of cytomegalovirus exposure and HLA in healthy donors. Study conclusions and caveats: An analysis that was carried out later associated 15,000 to 20,000 TCR beta sequences with HLA alleles at 0.05 false discovery rate. In a later analysis, V- and J-gene trimming of beta chains associated with a DCLRE1C missense variant, replicated independently.

PCR amplification relied on 60 Vbeta primers (plus 13 Jbeta primers). TCRdb keeps only in-frame clones here, not all; method: immunoSEQ multiplex PCR. The table lists around 150,000 clones, approximately 83% of them singletons. Comments on this clone: What it binds is not known.

The V end was cut by 4 bases, the J end by 3 bases, with 13 bases between. The CDR3 runs to 16 residues. The germline V gene has CDR1 SGHVS and CDR2 FQNEAQ. The chain couples TRBV7-8 to TRBJ2-6, with D maybe TRBD2 (6 bases). Input material: PBMCs. This TCR was sampled from a man in his late teens or twenties in good health and CMV-seropositive. The CDR3 sequence: CASSSRLVGGANVLTF. Here the CDR3 DNA reads TGTGCCAGCAGCTCGAGACTAGTTGGTGGGGCCAACGTCCTGACTTTC.